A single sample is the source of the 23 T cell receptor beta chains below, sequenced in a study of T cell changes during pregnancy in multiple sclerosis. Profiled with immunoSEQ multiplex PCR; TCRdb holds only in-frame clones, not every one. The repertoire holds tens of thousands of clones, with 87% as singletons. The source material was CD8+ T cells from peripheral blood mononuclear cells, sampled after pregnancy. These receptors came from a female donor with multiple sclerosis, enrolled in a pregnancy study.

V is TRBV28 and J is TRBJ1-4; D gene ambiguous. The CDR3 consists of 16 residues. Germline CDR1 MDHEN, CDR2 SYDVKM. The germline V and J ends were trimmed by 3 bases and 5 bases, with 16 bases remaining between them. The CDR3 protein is CASSFQLRVTNEKLFF. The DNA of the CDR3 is TGTGCCAGCAGTTTCCAATTGAGGGTAACAAATGAAAAACTGTTTTTT.

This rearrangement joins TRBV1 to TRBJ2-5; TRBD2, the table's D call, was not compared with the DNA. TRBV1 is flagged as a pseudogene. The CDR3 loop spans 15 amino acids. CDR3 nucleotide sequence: TGCACCAGCAGTAAAAGGAGGTATTGGACAGAGACCCAGTACTTC. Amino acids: CTSSKRRYWTETQYF.

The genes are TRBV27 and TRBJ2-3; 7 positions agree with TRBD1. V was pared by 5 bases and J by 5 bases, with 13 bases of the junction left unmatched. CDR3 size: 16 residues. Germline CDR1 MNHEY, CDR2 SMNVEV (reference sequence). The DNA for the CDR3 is TGTGCCAGCAGTCGACTGCCAGCAGGGGGTGGAGATACGCAGTATTTT. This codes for CASSRLPAGGGDTQYF.

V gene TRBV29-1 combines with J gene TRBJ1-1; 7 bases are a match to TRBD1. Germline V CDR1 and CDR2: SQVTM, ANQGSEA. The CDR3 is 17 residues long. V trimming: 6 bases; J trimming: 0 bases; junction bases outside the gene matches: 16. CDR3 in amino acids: CSVAYRGRAKMNTEAFF. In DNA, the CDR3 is TGCAGCGTAGCCTACAGGGGCCGAGCCAAGATGAACACTGAAGCTTTCTTT.

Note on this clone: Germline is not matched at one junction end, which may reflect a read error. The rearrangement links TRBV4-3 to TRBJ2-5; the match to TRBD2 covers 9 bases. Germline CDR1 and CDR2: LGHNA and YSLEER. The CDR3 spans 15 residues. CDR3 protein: CASSQNSGGQEAQYF. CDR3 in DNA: TGCGCCAGCAGCCAAAATAGCGGGGGCCAAGAGGCCCAGTACTTC.

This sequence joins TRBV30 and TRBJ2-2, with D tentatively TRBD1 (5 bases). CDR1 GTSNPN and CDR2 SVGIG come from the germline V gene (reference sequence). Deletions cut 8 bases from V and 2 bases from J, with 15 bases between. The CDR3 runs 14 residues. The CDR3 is CAHLRAVNTGELFF. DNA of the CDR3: TGTGCCCACCTCAGGGCCGTTAACACCGGGGAGCTGTTTTTT.

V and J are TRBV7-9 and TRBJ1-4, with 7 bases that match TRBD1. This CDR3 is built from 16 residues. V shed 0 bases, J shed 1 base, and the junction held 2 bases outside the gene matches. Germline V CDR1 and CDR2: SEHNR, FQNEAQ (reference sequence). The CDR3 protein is CASSLAGGRTNEKLFF. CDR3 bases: TGTGCCAGCAGCTTAGCAGGGGGCAGAACTAATGAAAAACTGTTTTTT. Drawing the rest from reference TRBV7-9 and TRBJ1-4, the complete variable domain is DTGVSQNPRHKITKRGQNVTFRCDPISEHNRLYWYRQTLGQGPEFLTYFQNEAQLEKSRLLSDRFSAERPKGSFSTLEIQRTEQGDSAMYLCASSLAGGRTNEKLFFGSGTQLSVL.

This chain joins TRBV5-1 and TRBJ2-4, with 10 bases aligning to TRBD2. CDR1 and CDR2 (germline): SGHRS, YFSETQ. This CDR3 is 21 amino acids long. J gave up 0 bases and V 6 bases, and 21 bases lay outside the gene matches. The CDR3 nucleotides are TGCGCCAGCACCCTTTATCCGCCTAGCGGGGGCAACGTGCTAGCCAAAAACATTCAGTACTTC. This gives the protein CASTLYPPSGGNVLAKNIQYF.

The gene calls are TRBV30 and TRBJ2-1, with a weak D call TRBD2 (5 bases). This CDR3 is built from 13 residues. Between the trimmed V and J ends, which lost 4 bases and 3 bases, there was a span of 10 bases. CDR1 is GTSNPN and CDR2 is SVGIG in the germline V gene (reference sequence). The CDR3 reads CAWTPRVYNEQFF. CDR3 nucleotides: TGTGCCTGGACCCCGCGGGTCTACAATGAGCAGTTCTTC.

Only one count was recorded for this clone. This chain's CDR3 is CASSVLAESTDTQYF. CDR3 bases: TGTGCCAGCAGCGTCCTAGCGGAAAGCACAGATACGCAGTATTTT. The chain carries TRBV6-5 and TRBJ2-3; 7 nucleotides match TRBD2. Germline CDR1 is MNHEY and CDR2 is SVGAGI. The CDR3 sequence is 15 residues long. Trimming cost V 6 bases and J 0 bases; bases outside gene matches: 6.

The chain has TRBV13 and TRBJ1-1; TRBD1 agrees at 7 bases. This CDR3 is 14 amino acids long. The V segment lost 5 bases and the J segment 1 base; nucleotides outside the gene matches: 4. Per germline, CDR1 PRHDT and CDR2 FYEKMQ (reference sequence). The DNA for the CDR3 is TGTGCCAGCAGCCCAGGGGGACGGAACACTGAAGCTTTCTTT. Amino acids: CASSPGGRNTEAFF.

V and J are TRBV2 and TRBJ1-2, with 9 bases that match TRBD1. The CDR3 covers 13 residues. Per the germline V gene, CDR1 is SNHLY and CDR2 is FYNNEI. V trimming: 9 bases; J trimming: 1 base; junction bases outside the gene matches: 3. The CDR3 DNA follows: TGTGCCAGGGGGACAGGGATTAACTATGGCTACACCTTC. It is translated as CARGTGINYGYTF.

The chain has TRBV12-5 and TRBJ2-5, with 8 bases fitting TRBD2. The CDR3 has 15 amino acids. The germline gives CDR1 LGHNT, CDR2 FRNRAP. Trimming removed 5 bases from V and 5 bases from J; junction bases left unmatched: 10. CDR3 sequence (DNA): TGTGCTAGTGGTCGTGGACTAGCTTCACGGGAGACCCAGTACTTC. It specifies CASGRGLASRETQYF.

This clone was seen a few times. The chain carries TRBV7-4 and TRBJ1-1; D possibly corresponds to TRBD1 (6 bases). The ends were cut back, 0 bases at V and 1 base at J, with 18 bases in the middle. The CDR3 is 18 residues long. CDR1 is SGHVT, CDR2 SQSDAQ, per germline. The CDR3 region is CASSLAHRDGARNTEAFF. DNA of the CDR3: TGTGCCAGCAGCTTAGCGCACAGGGATGGAGCTCGGAACACTGAAGCTTTCTTT.

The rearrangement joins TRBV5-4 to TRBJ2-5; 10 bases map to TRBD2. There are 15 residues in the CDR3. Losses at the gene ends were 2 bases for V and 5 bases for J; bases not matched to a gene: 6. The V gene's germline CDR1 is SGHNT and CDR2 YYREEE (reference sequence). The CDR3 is CASSFASGSIETQYF. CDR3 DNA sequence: TGTGCCAGCAGCTTTGCTAGCGGGAGCATCGAGACCCAGTACTTC.

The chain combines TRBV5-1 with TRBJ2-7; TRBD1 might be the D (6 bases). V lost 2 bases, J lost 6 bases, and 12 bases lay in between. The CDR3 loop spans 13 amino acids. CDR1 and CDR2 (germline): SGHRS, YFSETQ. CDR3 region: CASSFQQGFEQYF. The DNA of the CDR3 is TGCGCCAGCAGCTTTCAACAGGGATTCGAGCAGTACTTC.

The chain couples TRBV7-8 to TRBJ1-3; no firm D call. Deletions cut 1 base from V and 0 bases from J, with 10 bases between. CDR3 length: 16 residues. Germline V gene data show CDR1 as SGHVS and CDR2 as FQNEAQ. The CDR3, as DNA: TGTGCCAGCAGCTTAGTAAATTCCCGCTCTGGAAACACCATATATTTT. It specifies CASSLVNSRSGNTIYF.

CDR3: CASSGGTVDNEQFF. In DNA, the CDR3 is TGCGCCAGCAGCGGAGGGACAGTGGACAATGAGCAGTTCTTC. V usage is TRBV5-1 and J usage is TRBJ2-1; D is possibly TRBD1 (7 bases). The CDR3 has 14 residues. Trimming removed 4 bases from V and 5 bases from J, with 13 bases in between. CDR1 is SGHRS, CDR2 YFSETQ, per germline.

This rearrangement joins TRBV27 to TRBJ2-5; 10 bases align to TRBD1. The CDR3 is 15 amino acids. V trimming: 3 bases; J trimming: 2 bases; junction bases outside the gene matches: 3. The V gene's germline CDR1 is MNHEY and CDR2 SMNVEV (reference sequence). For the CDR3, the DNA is TGTGCCAGCAGTTTCCTGGGACAGGGGCAAGAGACCCAGTACTTC. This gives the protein CASSFLGQGQETQYF.

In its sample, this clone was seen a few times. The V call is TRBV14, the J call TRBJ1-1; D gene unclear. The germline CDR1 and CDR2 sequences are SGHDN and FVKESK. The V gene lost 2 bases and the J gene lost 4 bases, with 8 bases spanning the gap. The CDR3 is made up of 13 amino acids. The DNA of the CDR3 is TGTGCCAGCAGCCAAATTTTATCCACTGAAGCTTTCTTT. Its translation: CASSQILSTEAFF.

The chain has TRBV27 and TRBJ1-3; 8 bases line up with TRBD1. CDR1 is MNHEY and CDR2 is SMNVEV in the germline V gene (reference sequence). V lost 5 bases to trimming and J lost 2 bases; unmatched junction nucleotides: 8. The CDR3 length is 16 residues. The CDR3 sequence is CASSPSQGETGNTIYF. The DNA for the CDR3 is TGTGCCAGCAGTCCGTCACAGGGGGAGACTGGAAACACCATATATTTT.

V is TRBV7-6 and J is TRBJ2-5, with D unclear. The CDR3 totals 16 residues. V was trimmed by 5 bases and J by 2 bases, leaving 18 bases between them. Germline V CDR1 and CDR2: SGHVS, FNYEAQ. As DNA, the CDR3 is TGTGCCAGCAGCCAATACTCCCTAGGCCCACAAGAGACCCAGTACTTC. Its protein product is CASSQYSLGPQETQYF.

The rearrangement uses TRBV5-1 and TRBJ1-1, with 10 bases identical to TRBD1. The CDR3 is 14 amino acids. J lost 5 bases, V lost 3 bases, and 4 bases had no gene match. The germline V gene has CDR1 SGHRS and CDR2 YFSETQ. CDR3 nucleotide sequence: TGCGCCAGCAGCTCGACAGGGGGCTGGACTGAAGCTTTCTTT. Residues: CASSSTGGWTEAFF.